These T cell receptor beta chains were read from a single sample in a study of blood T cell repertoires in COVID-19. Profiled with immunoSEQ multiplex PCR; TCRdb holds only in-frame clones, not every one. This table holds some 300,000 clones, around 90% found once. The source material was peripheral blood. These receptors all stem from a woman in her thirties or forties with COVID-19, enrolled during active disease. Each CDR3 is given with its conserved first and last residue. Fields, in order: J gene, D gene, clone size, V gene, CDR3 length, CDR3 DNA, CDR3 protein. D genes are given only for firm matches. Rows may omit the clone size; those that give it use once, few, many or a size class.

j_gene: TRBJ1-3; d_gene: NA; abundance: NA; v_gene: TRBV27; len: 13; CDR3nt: TGTGCCAGCAGTTTATTTCTGGGAAACACCATATATTTT; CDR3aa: CASSLFLGNTIYF
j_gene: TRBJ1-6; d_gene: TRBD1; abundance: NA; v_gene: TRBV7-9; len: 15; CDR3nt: TGTGCCAGCACCTCTCCAAACAGGGGGAATTCACCCCTCCACTTT; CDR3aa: CASTSPNRGNSPLHF
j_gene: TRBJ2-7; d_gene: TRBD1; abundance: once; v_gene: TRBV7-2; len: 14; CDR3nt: TGTGCCAGCAGCTTATGGGACAGGGGGGGCGAGCAGTACTTC; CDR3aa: CASSLWDRGGEQYF
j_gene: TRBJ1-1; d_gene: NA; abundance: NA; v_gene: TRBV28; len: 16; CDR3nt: TGTGCCAGCACTCGACGGGCAGGGGCCCTCAACACTGAAGCTTTCTTT; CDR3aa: CASTRRAGALNTEAFF
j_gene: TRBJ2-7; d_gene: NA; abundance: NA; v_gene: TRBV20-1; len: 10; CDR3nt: TGCAGTGCTAGTCAGTCGGGGCAGTACTTC; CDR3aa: CSASQSGQYF
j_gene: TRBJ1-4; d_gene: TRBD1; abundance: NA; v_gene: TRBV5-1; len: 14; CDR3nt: TGCGCCAGCAGCCCAGGGACAGCTAATGAAAAACTGTTTTTT; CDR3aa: CASSPGTANEKLFF
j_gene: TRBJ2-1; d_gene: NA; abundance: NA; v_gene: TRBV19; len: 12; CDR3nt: TGTGCCAGTAGTGGAGGCGGCAATGAGCAGTTCTTC; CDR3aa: CASSGGGNEQFF
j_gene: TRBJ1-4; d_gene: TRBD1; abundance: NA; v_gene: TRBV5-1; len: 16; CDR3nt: TGCGCCAGCAGCTTGATGGGGACAGCGAATAATGAAAAACTGTTTTTT; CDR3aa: CASSLMGTANNEKLFF
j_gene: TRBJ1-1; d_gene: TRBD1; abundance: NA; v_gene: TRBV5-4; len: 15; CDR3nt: TGTGCCAGCAGCTTGGCCGGGACAGTGAACACTGAAGCTTTCTTT; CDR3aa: CASSLAGTVNTEAFF
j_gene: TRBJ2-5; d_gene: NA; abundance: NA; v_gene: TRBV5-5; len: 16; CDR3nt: TGTGCCAGCAGCTTTTTAGTAGCGTTCTCGGTAGAGACCCAGTACTTC; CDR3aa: CASSFLVAFSVETQYF
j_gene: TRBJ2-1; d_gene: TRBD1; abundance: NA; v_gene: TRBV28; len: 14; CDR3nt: TGTGCCAGCAGTTGGGGACAGACTTACAATGAGCAGTTCTTC; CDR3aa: CASSWGQTYNEQFF
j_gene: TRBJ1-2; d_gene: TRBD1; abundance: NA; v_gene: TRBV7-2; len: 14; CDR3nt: TGTGCCAGCAGCTTTCGGACAGGGGGCGGTGGCTACACCTTC; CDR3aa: CASSFRTGGGGYTF
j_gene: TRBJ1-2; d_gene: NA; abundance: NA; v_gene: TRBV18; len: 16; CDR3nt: TGTGCCAGCTCACCCCTCTCAAAACAGGGTGACTATGGCTACACCTTC; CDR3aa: CASSPLSKQGDYGYTF
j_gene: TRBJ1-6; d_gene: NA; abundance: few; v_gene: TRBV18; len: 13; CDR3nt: TGTGCCAGCTCAGCAGGACTTAATTCACCCCTCCACTTT; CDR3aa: CASSAGLNSPLHF
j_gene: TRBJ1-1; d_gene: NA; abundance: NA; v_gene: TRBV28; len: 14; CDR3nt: TGTGCCAGCCGCGGGGCCGCCGAGAGCACTGAAGCTTTCTTT; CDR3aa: CASRGAAESTEAFF
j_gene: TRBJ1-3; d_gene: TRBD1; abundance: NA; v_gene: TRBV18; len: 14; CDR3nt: TGTGCCAGCTCACCGGGACAGGGGGAAAACACCATATATTTT; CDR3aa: CASSPGQGENTIYF
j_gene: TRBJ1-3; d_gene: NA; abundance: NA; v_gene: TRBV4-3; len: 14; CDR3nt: TGCGCCAGCAGCCCCGGAGTTTCTGGAAACACCATATATTTT; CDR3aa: CASSPGVSGNTIYF
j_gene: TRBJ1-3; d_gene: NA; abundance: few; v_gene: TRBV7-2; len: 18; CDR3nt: TGTGCCAGCAGCTTAGAGGGTTTAACAGGCCTCTCTGGAAACACCATATATTTT; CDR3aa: CASSLEGLTGLSGNTIYF
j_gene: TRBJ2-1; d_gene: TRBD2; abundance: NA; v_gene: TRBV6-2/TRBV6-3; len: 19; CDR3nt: TGTGCCAGCAGTTGGAGACTAGCGGGGTACCGGGACTCCTACAATGAGCAGTTCTTC; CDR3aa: CASSWRLAGYRDSYNEQFF
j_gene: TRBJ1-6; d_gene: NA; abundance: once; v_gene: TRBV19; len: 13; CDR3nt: TGTGCCAGTAGTGCCAGGGAAGTCTCACCCCTCCACTTT; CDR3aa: CASSAREVSPLHF
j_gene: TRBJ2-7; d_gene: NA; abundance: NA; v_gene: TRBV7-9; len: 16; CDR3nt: TGTGCCAGCAGCTTGAACGAGGGGGAGAAAACCTACGAGCAGTACTTC; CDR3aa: CASSLNEGEKTYEQYF
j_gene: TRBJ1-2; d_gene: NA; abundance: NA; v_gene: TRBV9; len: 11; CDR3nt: TGTGCCAGCAGCGCCGCCGCGGGCTACACCTTC; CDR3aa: CASSAAAGYTF
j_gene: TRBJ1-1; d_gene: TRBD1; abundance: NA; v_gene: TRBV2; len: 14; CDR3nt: TGTGCCAGCAGCGCGTGGGACAGGGGGACTGAAGCTTTCTTT; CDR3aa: CASSAWDRGTEAFF
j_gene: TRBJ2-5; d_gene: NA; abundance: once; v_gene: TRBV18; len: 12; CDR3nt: TGTGCCAGCTCACCAACGGAAGAGACCCAGTACTTC; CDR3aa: CASSPTEETQYF
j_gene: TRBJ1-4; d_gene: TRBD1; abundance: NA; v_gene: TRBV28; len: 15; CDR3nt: TGTGCCAGCAGTTCCGGACAGGACCATAATGAAAAACTGTTTTTT; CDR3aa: CASSSGQDHNEKLFF
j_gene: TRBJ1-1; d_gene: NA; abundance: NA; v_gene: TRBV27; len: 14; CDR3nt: TGTGCCAGCAGTTTATTGCGGGAGAACACTGAAGCTTTCTTT; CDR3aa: CASSLLRENTEAFF
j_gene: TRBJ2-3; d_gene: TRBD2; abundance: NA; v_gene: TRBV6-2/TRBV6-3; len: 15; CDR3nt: TGTGCCAGCAGCCCTAGCGGGAGGACCACAGATACGCAGTATTTT; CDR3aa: CASSPSGRTTDTQYF
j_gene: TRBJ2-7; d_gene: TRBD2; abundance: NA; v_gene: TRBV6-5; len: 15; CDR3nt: TGTGCCAGCACTAGAACCCTAGCGGGAGCTTACGAGCAGTACTTC; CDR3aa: CASTRTLAGAYEQYF
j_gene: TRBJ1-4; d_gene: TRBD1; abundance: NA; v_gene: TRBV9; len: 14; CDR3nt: TGTGCCAGCAGCTCAGGGGGCACTAATGAAAAACTGTTTTTT; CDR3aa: CASSSGGTNEKLFF
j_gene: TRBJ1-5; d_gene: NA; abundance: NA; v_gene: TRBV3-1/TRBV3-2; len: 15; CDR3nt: TGTGCCAGCAGCCAAGAAGGTCAGGGTGGACAGCCCCAGCATTTT; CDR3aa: CASSQEGQGGQPQHF
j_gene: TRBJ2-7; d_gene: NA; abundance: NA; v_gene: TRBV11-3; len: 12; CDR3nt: TGTGCCAGCAGCTCATTTCGGGGAGAGCAGTACTTC; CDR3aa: CASSSFRGEQYF
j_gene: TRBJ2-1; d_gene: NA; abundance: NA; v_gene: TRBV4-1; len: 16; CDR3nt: TGCGCCAGCAGCCACATCGACAGGAGCTCCTACAATGAGCAGTTCTTC; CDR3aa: CASSHIDRSSYNEQFF
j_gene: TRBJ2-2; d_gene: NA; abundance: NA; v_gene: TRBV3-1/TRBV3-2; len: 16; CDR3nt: TGTGCCAGCAGCCAAGAGGAACTAGACAACACCGGGGAGCTGTTTTTT; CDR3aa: CASSQEELDNTGELFF
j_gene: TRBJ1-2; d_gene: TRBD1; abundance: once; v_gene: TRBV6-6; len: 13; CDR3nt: TGTGCCAGCAGGAGGGGGACAGGGTATGGCTACACCTTC; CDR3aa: CASRRGTGYGYTF
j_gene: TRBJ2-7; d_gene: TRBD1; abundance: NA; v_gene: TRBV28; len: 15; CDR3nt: TGTGCCAGCAGTTCCCGGGACAGGGTTACCTACGAGCAGTACTTC; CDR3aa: CASSSRDRVTYEQYF
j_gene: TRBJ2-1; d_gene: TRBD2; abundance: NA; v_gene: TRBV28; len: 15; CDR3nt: TGTGCCAGCAGTTGGGGGACTAGTTTTAACGATGAGCAGTTCTTC; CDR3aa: CASSWGTSFNDEQFF
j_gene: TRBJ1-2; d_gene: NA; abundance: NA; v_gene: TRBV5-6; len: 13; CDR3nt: TGTGCCAGCAGCTTGGAGGGGATCCATGGCTACACCTTC; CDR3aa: CASSLEGIHGYTF
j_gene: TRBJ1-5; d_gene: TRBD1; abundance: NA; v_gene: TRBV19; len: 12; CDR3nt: TGTGCCGGAGGGACAGCAAATCAGCCCCAGCATTTT; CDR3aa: CAGGTANQPQHF
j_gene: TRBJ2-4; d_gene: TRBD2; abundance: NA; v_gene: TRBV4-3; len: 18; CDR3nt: TGCGCCAGCAGCCAAAAAGGGATAGCGGGGGGGCCGGAAAACATTCAGTACTTC; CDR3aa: CASSQKGIAGGPENIQYF
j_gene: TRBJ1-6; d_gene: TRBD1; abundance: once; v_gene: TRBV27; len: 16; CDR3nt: TGTGCCAGCAGTTCGTATCCGGGACAGGGCGGTTCACCCCTCCACTTT; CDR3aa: CASSSYPGQGGSPLHF
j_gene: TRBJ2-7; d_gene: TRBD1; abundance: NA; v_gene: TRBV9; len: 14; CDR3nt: TGTGCCAGCAGCTTAACTGGACAGGGCTACGAGCAGTACTTC; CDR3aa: CASSLTGQGYEQYF
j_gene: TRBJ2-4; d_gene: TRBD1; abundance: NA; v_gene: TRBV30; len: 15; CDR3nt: TGTGCCTTCACCGGGACAGGGAGTGCCAAAAACATTCAGTACTTC; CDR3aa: CAFTGTGSAKNIQYF
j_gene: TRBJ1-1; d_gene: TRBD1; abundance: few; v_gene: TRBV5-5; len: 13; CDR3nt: TGTGCCAGCAGCTTGGGGGACAGGGGGACCCCTTTCTTT; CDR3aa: CASSLGDRGTPFF
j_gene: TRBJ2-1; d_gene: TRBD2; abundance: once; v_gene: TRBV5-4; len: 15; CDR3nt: TGTGCCAGCAGCGATGCGGGACTAGCTGGCAATGAGCAGTTCTTC; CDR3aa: CASSDAGLAGNEQFF
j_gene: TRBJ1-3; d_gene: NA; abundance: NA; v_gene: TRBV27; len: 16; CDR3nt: TGTGCCAGCAGCCCGCAAGGACAGTATTCGGGAAACACCATATATTTT; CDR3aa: CASSPQGQYSGNTIYF
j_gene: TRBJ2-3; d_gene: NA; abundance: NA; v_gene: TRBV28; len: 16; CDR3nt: TGTGCCAGCAGTTTCCCGGACAGCGCTAGCACAGATACGCAGTATTTT; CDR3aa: CASSFPDSASTDTQYF
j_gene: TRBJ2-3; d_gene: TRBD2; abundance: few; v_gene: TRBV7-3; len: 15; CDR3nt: TGTGCCAGCAGCCAAAGCGGGGGTAGCACAGATACGCAGTATTTT; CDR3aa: CASSQSGGSTDTQYF
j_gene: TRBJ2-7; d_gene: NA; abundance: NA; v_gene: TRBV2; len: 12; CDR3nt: TGTGCCAGAAGAGCCCGGGGAGACGAGCAGTACTTC; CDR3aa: CARRARGDEQYF
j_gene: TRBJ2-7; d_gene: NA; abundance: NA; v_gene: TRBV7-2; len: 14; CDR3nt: TGTGCCAGCAGCTTGACGGGAGAGTTCCACGAGCAGTACTTC; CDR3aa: CASSLTGEFHEQYF
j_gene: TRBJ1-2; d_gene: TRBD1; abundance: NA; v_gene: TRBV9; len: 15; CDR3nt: TGTGCCAGCAGCTCTCTTCGGACAGGGGGATATGGCTACACCTTC; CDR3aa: CASSSLRTGGYGYTF
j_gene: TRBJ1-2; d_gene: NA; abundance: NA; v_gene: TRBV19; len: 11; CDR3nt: TGTGCCAGCGAAGGAGGCTATGGCTACACCTTC; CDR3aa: CASEGGYGYTF
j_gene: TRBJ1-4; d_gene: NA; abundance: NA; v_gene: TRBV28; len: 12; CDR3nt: TGTGCCAGCAGTCTCCTAAACGAAAAACTGTTTTTT; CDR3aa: CASSLLNEKLFF
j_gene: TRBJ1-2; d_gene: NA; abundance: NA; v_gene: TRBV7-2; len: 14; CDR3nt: TGTGCCAGCAGCTTAGATGCAGTCTCCTATGGCTACACCTTC; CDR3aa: CASSLDAVSYGYTF
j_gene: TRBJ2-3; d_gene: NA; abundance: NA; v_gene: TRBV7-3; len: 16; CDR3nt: TGTGCCAGCAGCCCCACTCGCGGAGGGGTTACAGATACGCAGTATTTT; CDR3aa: CASSPTRGGVTDTQYF